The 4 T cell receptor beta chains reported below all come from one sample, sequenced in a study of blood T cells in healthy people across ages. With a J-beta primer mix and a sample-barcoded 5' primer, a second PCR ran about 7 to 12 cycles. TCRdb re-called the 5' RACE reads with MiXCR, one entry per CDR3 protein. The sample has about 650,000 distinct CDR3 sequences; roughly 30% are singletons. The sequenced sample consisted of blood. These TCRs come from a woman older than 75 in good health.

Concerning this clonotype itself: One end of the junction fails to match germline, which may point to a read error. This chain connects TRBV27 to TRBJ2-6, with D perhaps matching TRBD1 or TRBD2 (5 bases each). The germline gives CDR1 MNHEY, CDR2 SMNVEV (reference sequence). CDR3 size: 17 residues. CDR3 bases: TGTGCCAGCAGTTTCGTAGGCGGGCCCTCTGGGGCCAACGCCCTGACTTTC. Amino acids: CASSFVGGPSGANALTF.

CDR3 sequence: CASSEAGMGNSPLHF. CDR3 DNA sequence: TGTGCCAGCAGTGAAGCAGGGATGGGGAATTCACCCCTCCACTTT. The chain carries TRBV6-1 and TRBJ1-6, with D unresolved. Trimming left V 0 bases short and J 7 bases short, with 10 bases between. The CDR3 extends over 15 amino acids. The V gene's germline CDR1 is MNHNS and CDR2 SASEGT.

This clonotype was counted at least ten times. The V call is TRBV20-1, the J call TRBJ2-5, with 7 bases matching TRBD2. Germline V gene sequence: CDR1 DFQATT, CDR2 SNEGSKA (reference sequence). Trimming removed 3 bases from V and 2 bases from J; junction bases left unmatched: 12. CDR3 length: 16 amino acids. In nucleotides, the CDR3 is TGCAGTGCTAGGGGAGGGGCTAGCTATGGGCAAGAGACCCAGTACTTC. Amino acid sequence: CSARGGASYGQETQYF.

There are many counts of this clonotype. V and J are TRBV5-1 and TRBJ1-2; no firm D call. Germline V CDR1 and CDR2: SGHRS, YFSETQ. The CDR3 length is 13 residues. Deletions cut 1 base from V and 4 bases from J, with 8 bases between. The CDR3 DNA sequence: TGCGCCAGCAGCTTGAGGGCAGGCTATGGCTACACCTTC. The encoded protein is CASSLRAGYGYTF.